These 20 T cell receptor beta chains were all obtained from the same sample, sequenced in a study of blood T cell repertoires in COVID-19. TCRdb's copy holds only in-frame clones and misses some; the assay was immunoSEQ multiplex PCR. The repertoire holds fewer than 85,000 clones, around 80% seen once, with around 28% in the top ten. Input material: peripheral blood. Every receptor here comes from a woman aged 80 or over with active or convalescent COVID-19.

The chain combines TRBV7-2 with TRBJ2-4; 11 nucleotides line up with TRBD2. Germline CDR1 is SGHTA and CDR2 is FQGNSA. The length of the CDR3 is 14 residues. V lost 3 bases, J lost 7 bases, and 2 bases stayed unmatched. CDR3: CASSFRLAGNIQYF. CDR3 bases: TGTGCCAGCAGCTTCCGACTAGCGGGGAACATTCAGTACTTC.

The J gene is TRBJ2-1, the V gene TRBV27; no definite D call. The CDR3 is 13 residues long. Trimming shortened V by 3 bases and J by 0 bases, and 3 bases separated the two germline ends. Germline V gives CDR1 MNHEY, CDR2 SMNVEV (reference sequence). The CDR3 DNA reads TGTGCCAGCAGTTTTCGCTCCTACAATGAGCAGTTCTTC. Amino acid sequence: CASSFRSYNEQFF.

V gene TRBV5-1 combines with J gene TRBJ2-4; D perhaps matches TRBD2 (5 bases). V was clipped by 5 bases and J by 6 bases, with 6 bases between them. Germline values: CDR1 SGHRS, CDR2 YFSETQ. The CDR3 is 11 amino acids. This chain's CDR3 is CASRSGNIQYF. Here the CDR3 DNA reads TGCGCCAGCAGGAGCGGAAACATTCAGTACTTC. Together with reference TRBV5-1 and TRBJ2-4, the CDR3 gives the full variable domain: KAGVTQTPRYLIKTRGQQVTLSCSPISGHRSVSWYQQTPGQGLQFLFEYFSETQRNKGNFPGRFSGRQFSNSRSEMNVSTLELGDSALYLCASRSGNIQYFGAGTRLSVL.

The CDR3 nucleotides are TGTGCCAGCAGCGCAGACAGGGTTTTAGAAAAACTGTTTTTT. Protein: CASSADRVLEKLFF. This rearrangement joins TRBV2 to TRBJ1-4; 7 positions match TRBD1. Per germline, CDR1 SNHLY and CDR2 FYNNEI. Trimming cost V 6 bases and J 8 bases; bases outside gene matches: 9. The CDR3 runs to 14 residues. The full variable domain, completed using reference TRBV2 and TRBJ1-4, is EPEVTQTPSHQVTQMGQEVILRCVPISNHLYFYWYRQILGQKVEFLVSFYNNEISEKSEIFDDQFSVERPDGSNFTLKIRSTKLEDSAMYFCASSADRVLEKLFFGSGTQLSVL.

The V call is TRBV4-3, the J call TRBJ1-2; possibly TRBD1 for D (5 bases). The CDR3 is made up of 14 amino acids. Trimming removed 0 bases at V and 10 bases at J, with 15 bases between. Germline V lookup: CDR1 LGHNA, CDR2 YSLEER. CDR3 DNA sequence: TGCGCCAGCAGCCAAGATCGGGGGAGCCAACTCTACACCTTC. Translating gives CASSQDRGSQLYTF.

J is TRBJ2-7 and V is TRBV7-2, with 8 bases aligning to TRBD1. CDR3 length equals 13 residues. V was pared by 4 bases and J by 7 bases, with 6 bases of the junction left unmatched. The germline gives CDR1 SGHTA, CDR2 FQGNSA. This CDR3 is CASSSTGVREQYF. The CDR3 DNA is TGTGCCAGCAGCTCGACAGGGGTGCGAGAGCAGTACTTC.

The V gene is TRBV29-1, the J gene TRBJ2-3, with D unclear. The CDR3 length is 13 residues. Trimming took off 4 bases at V and 0 bases at J, with 8 bases between the two ends. Germline V CDR1 and CDR2: SQVTM, ANQGSEA. The chain's CDR3 is CSVGQASTDTQYF. The CDR3 DNA reads as TGCAGCGTTGGTCAGGCCAGCACAGATACGCAGTATTTT.

V is TRBV10-3 and J is TRBJ2-4; tentatively, D is TRBD2 (5 bases). The V and J ends lost 3 bases and 2 bases respectively, with 11 bases between them. CDR1 is ENHRY, CDR2 SYGVKD, per germline. The length of the CDR3 is 15 residues. The CDR3 reads CAISDDPGTKNIQYF. In DNA, the CDR3 is TGTGCCATCAGTGACGACCCGGGAACCAAAAACATTCAGTACTTC.

The chain joins TRBV7-9 to TRBJ2-1; TRBD2 agrees at 9 bases. Germline V gives CDR1 SEHNR, CDR2 FQNEAQ (reference sequence). Trimming cost V 6 bases and J 7 bases; bases outside gene matches: 4. The CDR3 runs to 13 residues. CDR3 DNA: TGTGCCAGCAGTTTAAGCGGGGGGAATGAGCAGTTCTTC. It is translated as CASSLSGGNEQFF.

The table lists this clone with a count of one. This chain joins TRBV28 and TRBJ2-3, with D possibly TRBD1 on 6 matching bases. The CDR3 covers 18 residues. Looked up from germline, CDR1 is MDHEN and CDR2 is SYDVKM. Trimming shortened V by 6 bases and J by 0 bases, and 22 bases separated the two germline ends. The CDR3 here is CASSLNRRRTESTDTQYF. CDR3 coding DNA: TGTGCCAGCAGCTTAAACCGCCGTCGGACAGAAAGCACAGATACGCAGTATTTT. Full variable domain (missing parts from reference TRBV28 and TRBJ2-3): DVKVTQSSRYLVKRTGEKVFLECVQDMDHENMFWYRQDPGLGLRLIYFSYDVKMKEKGDIPEGYSVSREKKERFSLILESASTNQTSMYLCASSLNRRRTESTDTQYFGPGTRLTVL.

CDR3 in DNA: TGTGCCAGTAGTACCCAGGGGGCTCACTATGGCTACACCTTC. Translating it yields CASSTQGAHYGYTF. The J gene is TRBJ1-2, the V gene TRBV19, with 8 nucleotides matching TRBD1. This CDR3 has 14 amino acids. Germline-derived CDR1 and CDR2 are LNHDA and SQIVND (reference sequence). V dropped 4 bases and J dropped 3; count of bases not matched to a gene: 4.

The chain employs TRBV18 and TRBJ1-2; 10 bases align to TRBD1. The CDR3 sequence is 14 residues long. Germline loops: CDR1 KGHSH, CDR2 LQKENI. Trimming at V came to 3 bases and at J to 7 bases, leaving 5 bases not matched to a gene. The CDR3, as DNA: TGTGCCAGCTCACCGGGACAGGGGATATTTGGCTACACCTTC. This codes for CASSPGQGIFGYTF. The entire variable domain, with the rest obtained from reference TRBV18 and TRBJ1-2, is as follows: NAGVMQNPRHLVRRRGQEARLRCSPMKGHSHVYWYRQLPEEGLKFMVYLQKENIIDESGMPKERFSAEFPKEGPSILRIQQVVRGDSAAYFCASSPGQGIFGYTFGSGTRLTVV.

The gene calls are TRBV28 and TRBJ1-3; 11 bases are shared with TRBD1. J was trimmed by 6 bases and V by 3 bases; bases with no gene match: 4. CDR1 MDHEN and CDR2 SYDVKM come from the germline V gene. There are 15 residues in the CDR3. CDR3 in amino acids: CASSLDRGLKNTIYF. The CDR3 DNA follows: TGTGCCAGCAGTTTGGACAGGGGGCTCAAAAACACCATATATTTT.

The CDR3 nucleotides read TGTGCCAGCAGCCAGGGGGCCGTTCCAGGTGAGCAGTTCTTC. Its protein product is CASSQGAVPGEQFF. V usage is TRBV11-1 and J usage is TRBJ2-1, with 8 bases lining up with TRBD1. Germline-derived CDR1 and CDR2 are SGHAT and FQDESV (reference sequence). The CDR3 runs 14 residues. Trimming at V came to 5 bases and at J to 9 bases, leaving 9 bases not matched to a gene.

V gene TRBV5-8 combines with J gene TRBJ2-1; D is possibly TRBD2 (6 bases). The germline V gene has CDR1 SGHTS and CDR2 YDEGEE. The length of the CDR3 is 15 residues. Trimming cost V 0 bases and J 4 bases, with 11 bases left between them. CDR3 sequence (DNA): TGTGCCAGCAGCTTGGGTCTAGCGAGGTACAATGAGCAGTTCTTC. It encodes CASSLGLARYNEQFF. The full variable domain, completed using reference TRBV5-8 and TRBJ2-1, is EAGVTQSPTHLIKTRGQQATLRCSPISGHTSVYWYQQALGLGLQFLLWYDEGEERNRGNFPPRFSGRQFPNYSSELNVNALELEDSALYLCASSLGLARYNEQFFGPGTRLTVL.

The chain has TRBV6-4 and TRBJ2-1, with D possibly TRBD1 on 6 matching bases. The CDR3 is 15 amino acids. V dropped 5 bases and J dropped 2 bases, with 13 bases sitting between them. Germline V gives CDR1 MRHNA, CDR2 SNTAGT. The CDR3 region is CASSHDEGAYNEQFF. Written as DNA, the CDR3 is TGTGCCAGCAGTCATGATGAGGGGGCCTACAATGAGCAGTTCTTC.

The V gene is TRBV5-4, the J gene TRBJ2-7, with 7 nucleotides matching TRBD1. This CDR3 has 14 residues. With 5 bases clipped from V and 2 bases from J, the junction kept 7 bases outside the gene matches. Germline CDR1 and CDR2: SGHNT and YYREEE (reference sequence). CDR3 loop: CASSQSTGAYEQYF. CDR3 nucleotide sequence: TGTGCCAGCAGTCAATCAACAGGGGCCTACGAGCAGTACTTC.

The chain couples TRBV6-5 to TRBJ1-2, with 8 bases lining up with TRBD1. Germline-derived CDR1 and CDR2 are MNHEY and SVGAGI. The CDR3 contains 16 residues. V dropped 0 bases and J dropped 6; count of bases not matched to a gene: 9. The CDR3 spells CASSYSIGTGSDGYTF. The CDR3 nucleotides are TGTGCCAGCAGTTACTCGATAGGGACAGGATCTGATGGCTACACCTTC.

The chain couples TRBV7-9 to TRBJ1-1; no clear D. V was cut by 0 bases and J by 11 bases, with 16 bases left in between. Germline V gives CDR1 SEHNR, CDR2 FQNEAQ (reference sequence). CDR3 length equals 14 residues. CDR3 region: CASSLAPRDGGAFF. For the CDR3, the DNA is TGTGCCAGCAGCTTAGCGCCTAGGGATGGAGGGGCTTTCTTT.

This chain connects TRBV7-2 to TRBJ2-5; 13 bases are shared with TRBD2. The ends lost 5 bases at V and 5 bases at J; junction bases unmatched: 8. The CDR3 is 16 amino acids. Germline CDR1 and CDR2: SGHTA and FQGNSA. Here the CDR3 DNA reads TGTGCCAGCAGCGTGCGGACTAGCGGGGGAATCGAGACCCAGTACTTC. It codes for CASSVRTSGGIETQYF.